This is a list of T cell receptor beta chains from one sample in a study of CD8+CD57+ T cells in acquired aplastic anemia. TCRdb fed the reads into MiXCR, producing one record per CDR3 protein. The data hold about 190,000 distinct CDR3 sequences, with about 53% observed a single time. Specimen: sorted CD4+, CD8+, or CD8+CD57+ T cells (not recorded which) from PBMCs. The source is a human donor in good health, serving as a control. Each CDR3 is given with its conserved first and last residue. The order of the fields is CDR3 protein, CDR3 DNA, D gene, clone size, J gene, V gene. The D gene is left open where the match is weak. Size values are once, few and many counts, or a class for expanded clones, and some rows have none.

CSATRGTGGYGYTF TGCAGTGCTACCAGGGGGACAGGGGGCTATGGCTACACCTTC TRBD1 once TRBJ1-2 TRBV20-1
CSVEYAAIYNEQFF TGCAGCGTTGAGTATGCGGCAATCTACAATGAGCAGTTCTTC NA NA TRBJ2-1 TRBV29-1
CASSMGLPGYGYTF TGTGCCAGTAGTATGGGGTTACCTGGGTATGGCTACACCTTC NA NA TRBJ1-2 TRBV19
CASSYGQGAKDEQFF TGTGCCAGCAGTTACGGACAGGGGGCAAAGGATGAGCAGTTCTTC TRBD1 NA TRBJ2-1 TRBV7-2
CASSPPGQGPSPHHF TGTGCCAGCTCACCACCCGGACAGGGACCTTCACCCCACCACTTT TRBD1 NA TRBJ1-6 TRBV18
CASSDGVGELFF TGCGCCAGCAGTGACGGGGTCGGGGAGCTGTTTTTT NA once TRBJ2-2 TRBV10-2
CAISGSYRTDTQYF TGTGCCATCAGTGGTAGTTATCGCACAGATACGCAGTATTTT NA NA TRBJ2-3 TRBV10-3
CASSPLGTGSYEQYF TGTGCCAGCTCCCCCCTGGGGACAGGTTCCTACGAGCAGTACTTC TRBD1 NA TRBJ2-7 TRBV25-1
CATMDTDNEQFF TGTGCCACCATGGACACTGACAATGAGCAGTTCTTC NA once TRBJ2-1 TRBV10-3
CASSDRGGANVLTF TGTGCCAGCAGTGATAGGGGTGGGGCCAACGTCCTGACTTTC NA NA TRBJ2-6 TRBV2
CASSPGEMSETQYF TGCGCCAGCAGTCCAGGGGAAATGTCGGAGACCCAGTACTTC NA many TRBJ2-5 TRBV5-1
CATSDGDRGSTDTQYF TGTGCCACCAGTGATGGGGACAGGGGGAGCACAGATACGCAGTATTTT TRBD1 NA TRBJ2-3 TRBV24-1